The clone carrying this TCR beta chain was observed a handful of times. Its antigen is currently unknown. No progression to ophthalmopathy over 18 months defined stable hyperthyroidism. Uncontrolled infections, other autoimmune diseases, pregnancy or lactation barred patients from enrollment. These data come from a study of Graves' ophthalmopathy and Graves' hyperthyroidism. CDR3 length: 15 amino acids. The germline V gene has CDR1 KGHDR and CDR2 SFDVKD. J was trimmed by 3 bases and V by 7 bases; bases with no gene match: 3. Study outcomes and limitations: A majority of expanded thyroid clonotypes exceeding 0.001 frequency were likewise present in blood.

Researchers took RNA transcripts and amplified TCR beta CDR3 regions from them. First-round RT-PCR with HTBI primers preceded a second-round multiplex PCR. TCRdb redid the calling of the multiplex PCR reads with MiXCR, one entry per CDR3 protein. Here the sample spans 400,000 to 450,000 distinct CDR3 sequences, roughly 21% being singletons. This receptor was taken from a woman younger than 35 with stable Graves' hyperthyroidism. Sequenced material: peripheral blood. This chain links TRBV24-1 with TRBJ2-2, with TRBD1 matching 11 bases. CDR3 nucleotides: TGTGCCACCAGCCAGGACAGGGGGCACACCGGGGAGCTGTTTTTT. Translation: CATSQDRGHTGELFF.